This T cell receptor beta chain was identified in a study of Ad26.COV2.S vaccination and SARS-CoV-2 variants. CDR3 length equals 17 residues. Germline values: CDR1 LGHDT, CDR2 YNNKEL (reference sequence). The J segment lost 5 bases and the V segment lost 3 bases, leaving 13 bases of the junction unmatched. This table comes from immunoSEQ multiplex PCR, and its TCRdb copy is limited to in-frame clones, with some not included. The sample lists 350,000 to 400,000 clones; roughly nine tenths were seen once. Treatment reported: roughly 20 received Ad26.COV2.S at low or high dose, single or two shots; about 5 received placebo; per-sample allocation not given. Material that was analyzed had been drawn on day 63 after the first vaccine or placebo injection.

The sample in question was peripheral blood, obtained in a trial of Ad26.COV2.S vaccine versus placebo. This rearrangement joins TRBV3-1 (or the pseudogene TRBV3-2) to TRBJ2-5; 9 bases are a match to TRBD2. This TCR was sampled from a person aged 18-65 years who received the Ad26.COV2.S COVID-19 vaccine or a placebo. The DNA of the CDR3 is TGTGCCAGCAGCCAGAGGGGTAGCGGGGGTAATAGTGAGACCCAGTACTTC. The encoded protein is CASSQRGSGGNSETQYF.